This entry features one T cell receptor beta chain sequence. This sample was taken from a study of blood T cell repertoires in COVID-19. Study information: The study drew acute and convalescent COVID-19 samples from the United States, Italy and Spain. PBMCs, B-cell-depleted T cells, or T cells were the source of the cDNA or gDNA that made up the material.

V was pared by 4 bases and J by 0 bases, with 12 bases between. This CDR3 contains 15 residues. Germline V gene data show CDR1 as KGHSH and CDR2 as LQKENI. As originally analysed: Counts of nucleated cells, estimated from reference gene primer amplification, were obtained. Clones were read by immunoSEQ multiplex PCR, and TCRdb kept only the in-frame ones, dropping some. V and J calls plus clone size are reproduced from that table; the DNA served to infer D and trimming. The table shows 310,000 or so clones, with about nine tenths occurring only once. The receptor's source is a man aged 25-40 years with COVID-19, enrolled during active disease. The source material was peripheral blood. The chain uses TRBV18 and TRBJ1-1; weak D call: TRBD1 (5 bases). The CDR3 sequence: CASSQYTTVNTEAFF. CDR3 coding DNA: TGTGCCAGCTCACAATATACGACAGTGAACACTGAAGCTTTCTTT.